The 25 T cell receptor beta chains presented below share a single source sample, sequenced in a study of T cells in Graves' hyperthyroidism and ophthalmopathy. The investigators amplified TCR beta CDR3 regions from RNA transcripts. HTBI primers were used for first-round RT-PCR of the TCR CDR3. TCRdb reprocessed the multiplex PCR reads with MiXCR, giving one entry per CDR3 protein. The sample contains roughly 740,000 distinct CDR3 sequences, roughly 15% of which appear only once. The sample comprised blood. All receptors come from a man aged 18 to 29 with Graves' hyperthyroidism.

V and J are TRBV29-1 and TRBJ1-4; D not certain. The CDR3 runs to 13 residues. Germline values: CDR1 SQVTM, CDR2 ANQGSEA. V shed 7 bases and J shed 3 bases, with 12 bases lying between them. CDR3 sequence: CSAAPQSNEKLFF. The CDR3, as DNA: TGCAGCGCGGCCCCACAGTCTAATGAAAAACTGTTTTTT.

Many counts were recorded for this clonotype. J is TRBJ2-3 and V is TRBV20-1; 9 bases map to TRBD2. This CDR3 spans 18 amino acids. The ends lost 3 bases at V and 1 base at J; junction bases unmatched: 14. Per germline, CDR1 DFQATT and CDR2 SNEGSKA (reference sequence). The CDR3 here is CSASPPSGSGSGTDTQYF. DNA of the CDR3: TGCAGTGCTAGCCCCCCTTCAGGTAGCGGGAGTGGCACAGATACGCAGTATTTT.

This clonotype has just a few counts. The V and J genes are TRBV4-1 and TRBJ1-2; TRBD1 aligns across 8 bases. V gave up 1 base and J gave up 4 bases; unmatched junction bases: 8. CDR1 and CDR2 from the germline V gene are MGHRA and YSYEKL. The CDR3 consists of 16 residues. The CDR3 region is CASSQAPGQVIYGYTF. CDR3 in DNA: TGCGCCAGCAGCCAAGCTCCGGGACAGGTTATCTATGGCTACACCTTC.

This clonotype was detected many times. The CDR3 spells CASSWTGQSRSEQFF. In DNA, the CDR3 is TGTGCCAGCAGTTGGACGGGACAATCCCGAAGTGAGCAGTTCTTC. V and J are TRBV6-1 and TRBJ2-1; tentative D call: TRBD1 (6 bases). Germline V lookup: CDR1 MNHNS, CDR2 SASEGT. The V and J ends lost 5 bases and 9 bases respectively, with 20 bases between them. The CDR3 extends over 15 amino acids.

This clonotype appeared many times. The genes are TRBV2 and TRBJ1-2, with 7 bases lining up with TRBD1. Trimming cost V 7 bases and J 0 bases; bases outside gene matches: 8. The CDR3 runs 15 residues. Germline V CDR1 and CDR2: SNHLY, FYNNEI. The CDR3 DNA follows: TGTGCCAGCACCTTGACAGGGACACCTAACTATGGCTACACCTTC. It translates to CASTLTGTPNYGYTF.

This clonotype has ten or more counts. The J gene is TRBJ2-7, the V gene TRBV7-3, with 7 bases matching TRBD1. Germline lookup yields CDR1 SGHTA and CDR2 FQGTGA. Trimming took 5 bases from V and 0 from J; bases not matched to a gene: 10. The CDR3 contains 16 residues. The CDR3 DNA is TGTGCCAGCAGCCCAGCGGACAGGTTAAGCTCCTACGAGCAGTACTTC. Translation gives CASSPADRLSSYEQYF.

In its sample, this clonotype was seen many times. The genes are TRBV29-1 and TRBJ2-3; D may correspond to TRBD1 or TRBD2 (5 bases each). Germline CDR1 reads SQVTM; CDR2 reads ANQGSEA. The CDR3 length is 15 residues. V dropped 5 bases and J dropped 2 bases, with 17 bases sitting between them. DNA of the CDR3: TGCAGCGTTACGTTCGGGGCGAGTTTCACAGATACGCAGTATTTT. Translating gives CSVTFGASFTDTQYF.

This clonotype was seen only a few times. V is TRBV10-3 and J is TRBJ2-2; TRBD2 might be the D (5 bases). V shed 2 bases and J shed 4 bases, with 11 bases lying between them. This CDR3 has 15 amino acids. CDR1 is ENHRY and CDR2 is SYGVKD in the germline V gene. The CDR3 coding sequence is TGTGCCATCAGTGAGCCTAGCAGAGGCACCGGGGAGCTGTTTTTT. It encodes CAISEPSRGTGELFF.

The chain employs TRBV27 and TRBJ2-3; perhaps TRBD1 as D (5 bases). Trimming cost V 6 bases and J 1 base, with 8 bases left between them. The CDR3 has 13 amino acids. Germline-derived CDR1 and CDR2 are MNHEY and SMNVEV (reference sequence). The CDR3 nucleotides are TGTGCCAGCAGGGAGACAGGCACAGATACGCAGTATTTT. Translated, it gives CASRETGTDTQYF.

This sequence joins TRBV11-2 and TRBJ1-3, with D perhaps TRBD1 (6 bases). The CDR3 runs 16 residues. Germline-derived CDR1 and CDR2 are SGHAT and FQNNGV. V lost 5 bases and J lost 5, with 19 bases in between. The CDR3 loop is CASSAKEWGARNTIYF. The CDR3 coding sequence is TGTGCCAGCAGCGCCAAAGAATGGGGGGCGCGAAACACCATATATTTT. Full variable domain (rest looked up from reference TRBV11-2 and TRBJ1-3): EAGVAQSPRYKIIEKRQSVAFWCNPISGHATLYWYQQILGQGPKLLIQFQNNGVVDDSQLPKDRFSAERLKGVDSTLKIQPAKLEDSAVYLCASSAKEWGARNTIYFGEGSWLTVV.

V is TRBV20-1 and J is TRBJ2-7, with D possibly TRBD1 on 5 matching bases. This CDR3 contains 12 residues. Germline V gene lookup returns CDR1 DFQATT and CDR2 SNEGSKA (reference sequence). V was clipped by 7 bases and J by 3 bases, with 13 bases between them. CDR3 nucleotides: TGCAGTGACAAGGACACCGACTACGAGCAGTACTTC. The encoded protein is CSDKDTDYEQYF.

Turning to this clonotype: Compared with germline, one end of the junction differs, possibly owing to a read error. This chain connects TRBV20-1 to TRBJ2-1, with D possibly being TRBD2 (5 bases). There are 14 residues in the CDR3. Germline-derived CDR1 and CDR2 are DFQATT and SNEGSKA (reference sequence). The CDR3 region has the DNA TGCAGTGCTAGGAGAGGGCTAGCCTACAATGGGCAGTTCTTC. It specifies CSARRGLAYNGQFF.

This clonotype has only a few counts. This sequence joins TRBV29-1 and TRBJ2-6; TRBD2 is a possible D gene (5 bases). The CDR3 is 14 residues long. Germline V gene data show CDR1 as SQVTM and CDR2 as ANQGSEA. V gave up 3 bases and J gave up 0 bases, with 6 bases separating them. CDR3 nucleotides: TGCAGCGTTGAGGAGGTCTCTGGGGCCAACGTCCTGACTTTC. Its translation is CSVEEVSGANVLTF.

This rearrangement joins TRBV9 to TRBJ2-1, with no clear D. CDR3 size: 16 residues. Trimming cost V 0 bases and J 0 bases, with 10 bases left between them. CDR1 SGDLS and CDR2 YYNGEE come from the germline V gene. The CDR3 region has the DNA TGTGCCAGCAGCGTAGGGCCCGTACGCTCCTACAATGAGCAGTTCTTC. It is translated as CASSVGPVRSYNEQFF.

This clonotype was seen ten or more times. This chain links TRBV6-1 with TRBJ2-7; TRBD2 matches 15 bases. The J segment lost 4 bases and the V segment lost 6 bases, leaving 4 bases of the junction unmatched. The CDR3 contains 15 residues. In germline, CDR1 is MNHNS, CDR2 SASEGT. The CDR3 spells CASRDGLAGGYEQYF. The CDR3 region has the DNA TGTGCCAGCAGGGACGGACTAGCGGGAGGGTACGAGCAGTACTTC.

The chain links TRBV7-9 to TRBJ1-1; the D gene is possibly TRBD1 (5 bases). V shed 5 bases and J shed 3 bases, with 13 bases lying between them. This CDR3 has 14 residues. Germline CDR1 is SEHNR and CDR2 is FQNEAQ (reference sequence). In DNA, the CDR3 is TGTGCCAGCAGCCCGGGGGTCACGGACACTGAAGCTTTCTTT. It is translated as CASSPGVTDTEAFF.

This clonotype showed up just a few times. The rearrangement uses TRBV5-1 and TRBJ2-2, with D perhaps TRBD2 (5 bases). The V end lost 0 bases, the J end lost 13 bases, and 13 bases lay between the germline ends. The CDR3 is 13 amino acids. Per germline, CDR1 SGHRS and CDR2 YFSETQ. In nucleotides, the CDR3 is TGCGCCAGCAGCTTGGACTCTTCGAGGGCGCTGTTTTTT. This sequence encodes CASSLDSSRALFF.

There are a few counts of this clonotype. The chain employs TRBV7-8 and TRBJ2-6, with unresolved D. V lost 4 bases and J 0 bases, leaving 16 bases between the germline ends. This CDR3 is 18 amino acids long. Germline V gene data show CDR1 as SGHVS and CDR2 as FQNEAQ. The CDR3 nucleotides read TGTGCCAGCAGCTCCGCTTTGCGGTTAAGCTCTGGGGCCAACGTCCTGACTTTC. Residues: CASSSALRLSSGANVLTF.

Turning to this clonotype: A much larger clone differs from this one at a single base, so this may be a read error. The rearrangement uses TRBV30 and TRBJ2-1; no clear D gene. The CDR3 is made up of 14 amino acids. The germline gives CDR1 GTSNPN, CDR2 SVGIG (reference sequence). The germline V and J ends were trimmed by 2 bases and 3 bases, with 11 bases remaining between them. The CDR3 DNA reads TGTGCCTGGAGTCTTCAGCTGGACTACAATGAGCAGTTCTTC. It is translated as CAWSLQLDYNEQFF.

This clonotype was counted a few times. The chain recombines TRBV30 with TRBJ1-5; a weak D match, TRBD1 (6 bases). The V and J ends lost 1 base and 1 base respectively, with 11 bases between them. CDR3 length equals 15 residues. Germline CDR1 GTSNPN, CDR2 SVGIG (reference sequence). CDR3 protein: CAWSEGQGSNQPQHF. CDR3 sequence (DNA): TGTGCCTGGAGTGAGGGGCAGGGGAGCAATCAGCCCCAGCATTTT.

This clonotype was counted ten times or more. The gene calls are TRBV10-3 and TRBJ2-1; TRBD2 might be the D (6 bases). This CDR3 comprises 16 residues. The germline V and J ends were trimmed by 4 bases and 6 bases, with 19 bases remaining between them. Germline values: CDR1 ENHRY, CDR2 SYGVKD. CDR3 residues: CAISVLGGRGSNEQFF. The CDR3 DNA is TGTGCCATCAGTGTACTCGGAGGGAGAGGTTCCAATGAGCAGTTCTTC.

The chain has TRBV25-1 and TRBJ2-1; possibly TRBD1 for D (8 bases). V was shortened by 4 bases and J by 6 bases, with 19 bases between the two germline ends. The CDR3 spans 16 residues. The germline CDR1 and CDR2 sequences are MGHDK and SYGVNS. CDR3 protein: CASSGTGLREGNEQFF. The CDR3 DNA reads as TGTGCCAGCAGTGGGACAGGGTTGAGGGAGGGCAATGAGCAGTTCTTC. Complete variable domain (other parts from reference TRBV25-1 and TRBJ2-1): EADIYQTPRYLVIGTGKKITLECSQTMGHDKMYWYQQDPGMELHLIHYSYGVNSTEKGDLSSESTVSRIRTEHFPLTLESARPSHTSQYLCASSGTGLREGNEQFFGPGTRLTVL.

In the case of this clonotype: It may be a read error: a sequence one base away is much more abundant. The final CDR3 position lacks the conserved phenylalanine or tryptophan, pointing to a likely read error. J is TRBJ2-5 and V is TRBV2; possibly TRBD2 for D (6 bases). The V end lost 7 bases, the J end lost 2 bases, and 17 bases lay between the germline ends. Germline V CDR1 and CDR2: SNHLY, FYNNEI. CDR3 size: 15 residues. The DNA for the CDR3 is TGTGCCAGCACGGGAAGGGCTAGCGAGCAAGAGACCCAGTACCTC. This sequence encodes CASTGRASEQETQYL.

This clonotype has a count of ten or more. The chain has TRBV11-3 and TRBJ2-2, with TRBD2 matching over 8 bases. CDR1 SGHNT and CDR2 YENEEA come from the germline V gene. The V segment lost 4 bases and the J segment 4 bases; nucleotides outside the gene matches: 2. The CDR3 sequence is 14 residues long. CDR3 DNA: TGTGCCAGCAGCTCCGGACTAGCCACCGGGGAGCTGTTTTTT. This sequence encodes CASSSGLATGELFF. The complete variable domain, with remaining parts taken from reference TRBV11-3 and TRBJ2-2, reads EAGVVQSPRYKIIEKKQPVAFWCNPISGHNTLYWYLQNLGQGPELLIRYENEEAVDDSQLPKDRFSAERLKGVDSTLKIQPAELGDSAVYLCASSSGLATGELFFGEGSRLTVL.

There are many counts of this clonotype. CDR3 nucleotide sequence: TGTGCCAGCAGTTTGGGACAGGGTTTATCAGCTTTCTTT. This gives the protein CASSLGQGLSAFF. The J gene is TRBJ1-1, the V gene TRBV28; TRBD1 matches at 9 bases. J was trimmed by 10 bases and V by 3 bases; bases with no gene match: 6. This CDR3 is 13 amino acids long. The V gene's germline CDR1 is MDHEN and CDR2 SYDVKM.